Listed below are T cell receptor beta chains from one sample, sequenced in a study of blood T cell repertoires in COVID-19. Libraries were prepared by immunoSEQ multiplex PCR; TCRdb keeps only in-frame clonotypes and omits some of them. The sample includes about 130,000 clones, about 89% seen only once; the top ten take about 4.1%. The source material was peripheral blood. Receptor source: a man aged 55 to 70 with COVID-19, enrolled during active disease. The CDR3 runs from the conserved cysteine through the conserved F or W. The D gene is left open where the match is weak. The size field is filled for only some rows; it gives once, few, many or a size class.

v_call: TRBV9; d_call: -; clone_size: -; j_call: TRBJ1-1; cdr3_aa: CASSVGGENTEAFF; cdr3_nt: TGTGCCAGCAGCGTAGGGGGAGAGAACACTGAAGCTTTCTTT
v_call: TRBV27; d_call: -; clone_size: -; j_call: TRBJ2-4; cdr3_aa: CASSLRGNLAKNIQYF; cdr3_nt: TGTGCCAGCAGTTTAAGAGGGAATTTAGCCAAAAACATTCAGTACTTC
v_call: TRBV5-5; d_call: TRBD1; clone_size: -; j_call: TRBJ2-5; cdr3_aa: CASSLGQGMETQYF; cdr3_nt: TGTGCCAGCAGCTTGGGACAGGGAATGGAGACCCAGTACTTC
v_call: TRBV7-9; d_call: -; clone_size: -; j_call: TRBJ2-2; cdr3_aa: CASSLSQGTGELFF; cdr3_nt: TGTGCCAGCAGCCTTTCTCAGGGAACCGGGGAGCTGTTTTTT
v_call: TRBV5-1; d_call: -; clone_size: -; j_call: TRBJ1-1; cdr3_aa: CASSLDTLNTEAFF; cdr3_nt: TGCGCCAGCAGCCTCGACACCTTGAACACTGAAGCTTTCTTT
v_call: TRBV5-4; d_call: -; clone_size: -; j_call: TRBJ2-1; cdr3_aa: CASSLVFYNEQFF; cdr3_nt: TGTGCCAGCAGCTTGGTCTTCTACAATGAGCAGTTCTTC
v_call: TRBV5-1; d_call: TRBD1; clone_size: -; j_call: TRBJ1-2; cdr3_aa: CASSGRTGDNYGYTF; cdr3_nt: TGCGCCAGCAGCGGCAGGACAGGGGATAACTATGGCTACACCTTC
v_call: TRBV3-1/TRBV3-2; d_call: TRBD1; clone_size: -; j_call: TRBJ1-2; cdr3_aa: CASTFTRGPSGYTF; cdr3_nt: TGTGCCAGCACCTTTACGAGGGGGCCTAGTGGCTACACCTTC
v_call: TRBV9; d_call: TRBD1; clone_size: -; j_call: TRBJ1-1; cdr3_aa: CASSPKGQALEAFF; cdr3_nt: TGTGCCAGCAGCCCTAAGGGACAGGCCCTTGAAGCTTTCTTT
v_call: TRBV5-1; d_call: -; clone_size: once; j_call: TRBJ2-3; cdr3_aa: CASSLTGITDTQYF; cdr3_nt: TGCGCCAGCAGCTTGACAGGAATCACAGATACGCAGTATTTT
v_call: TRBV7-3; d_call: -; clone_size: -; j_call: TRBJ2-3; cdr3_aa: CASSFRGSTDTQYF; cdr3_nt: TGTGCCAGCAGCTTCCGGGGTAGCACAGATACGCAGTATTTT
v_call: TRBV5-1; d_call: -; clone_size: -; j_call: TRBJ2-7; cdr3_aa: CASSMRVPYEQYF; cdr3_nt: TGCGCCAGCAGCATGAGGGTGCCCTACGAGCAGTACTTC
v_call: TRBV18; d_call: TRBD1; clone_size: -; j_call: TRBJ2-7; cdr3_aa: CASSSGQDSYEQYF; cdr3_nt: TGTGCCAGCTCATCGGGACAGGACTCCTACGAGCAGTACTTC
v_call: TRBV6-2/TRBV6-3; d_call: -; clone_size: -; j_call: TRBJ1-1; cdr3_aa: CASSYSGGRTEAFF; cdr3_nt: TGTGCCAGCAGTTACTCGGGGGGACGAACTGAAGCTTTCTTT
v_call: TRBV6-5; d_call: -; clone_size: -; j_call: TRBJ1-1; cdr3_aa: CATLSGHMNTEAFF; cdr3_nt: TGTGCCACCCTATCAGGGCACATGAACACTGAAGCTTTCTTT
v_call: TRBV6-2/TRBV6-3; d_call: TRBD2; clone_size: -; j_call: TRBJ2-5; cdr3_aa: CASSYLAGGPIKETQYF; cdr3_nt: TGTGCCAGCAGTTACTTAGCGGGGGGGCCTATCAAAGAGACCCAGTACTTC
v_call: TRBV7-9; d_call: -; clone_size: -; j_call: TRBJ1-2; cdr3_aa: CASSPYLEDRNYGYTF; cdr3_nt: TGTGCCAGCAGCCCTTACCTCGAGGACAGAAACTATGGCTACACCTTC
v_call: TRBV6-5; d_call: -; clone_size: -; j_call: TRBJ2-1; cdr3_aa: CASSMTAPNEQFF; cdr3_nt: TGTGCCAGCAGTATGACAGCCCCCAATGAGCAGTTCTTC